Listed below are T cell receptor beta chains from one sample, sequenced in a study of blood T cells in healthy people across ages. TCRdb passed the 5' RACE reads through MiXCR, listing each CDR3 protein once. The sample includes roughly 2 million distinct CDR3 sequences, 49% of them seen just once. The sample consisted of blood. These receptors were collected from a woman between 40 and 50 years old in good health. Both conserved end residues are part of each CDR3. The D gene is left open where the match is weak. Clone size is stated in some rows and not others, as once, few, many or a class when expanded.

D gene,J gene,clone size,V gene,CDR3 DNA,CDR3 protein
.,TRBJ1-2,.,TRBV29-1,TGCAGCGTCCGCGCGGTTAGTATCGAAGGCTACACCTTC,CSVRAVSIEGYTF
.,TRBJ2-7,few,TRBV7-2,TGTGCCAGCAGCTTAGGCGCGGGGCGGGAGCAGTACTTC,CASSLGAGREQYF
TRBD1,TRBJ2-7,few,TRBV7-9,TGTGCCAGCAGCTTAGATCCGGGACAGGGTTTGAACGAGCAGTACTTC,CASSLDPGQGLNEQYF
.,TRBJ2-3,.,TRBV20-1,TGCAGTGCTAGTAGTCAGGGAGCAGATACGCAGTATTTT,CSASSQGADTQYF
.,TRBJ2-7,.,TRBV10-1,TGCGCCAGCAGCGATGACCCCAGGGGAAAGCGCGAGCAGTACTTC,CASSDDPRGKREQYF
TRBD2,TRBJ2-1,few,TRBV20-1,TGCAGTGCTAGAGATCGCGGGGGGCCCTACAATGAGCAGTTCTTC,CSARDRGGPYNEQFF
TRBD1,TRBJ2-7,once,TRBV4-2,TGTGCCAGCAGCCAAGTAGATTCCGGGACAGGTGTTTACGAGCAGTACTTC,CASSQVDSGTGVYEQYF
TRBD1,TRBJ2-6,.,TRBV3-1,TGTGCCAGCAGCCAACGGGACAGGGAGTGGGCTGGGGCCAACGTCCTGACTTTC,CASSQRDREWAGANVLTF
TRBD2,TRBJ2-1,.,TRBV10-3,TGTGCCATCTCCCCGGGAGGTACTTGGGAGCAGTTCTTC,CAISPGGTWEQFF
.,TRBJ1-1,few,TRBV2,TGTGCCAGCGCGGGGGGACGGCTGAACACTGAAGCTTTCTTT,CASAGGRLNTEAFF
TRBD1,TRBJ2-5,.,TRBV29-1,TGCAGCGTTCCAAGCACAGGGGGCGCACGAGAGACCCAGTACTTC,CSVPSTGGARETQYF
TRBD1,TRBJ1-2,few,TRBV5-1,TGCGCCAGCTCCCGGACAGGGGAGCTTCGTGGCTACACCTTC,CASSRTGELRGYTF
TRBD2,TRBJ2-1,.,TRBV6-5,TGTGCCAGCAGTTATAGTGGAGGGAGGGTTGAGCAGTTCTTC,CASSYSGGRVEQFF
.,TRBJ2-1,once,TRBV25-1,TGTGCCAGCAGTGTCCAGGTGAGAACCTACAATGAGCAGTTCTTC,CASSVQVRTYNEQFF
.,TRBJ2-1,.,TRBV6-6,TGTGCCAGCAGTGCACTTCGGGCGGGGTCCAATGAGCAGTTCTTC,CASSALRAGSNEQFF
.,TRBJ2-1,few,TRBV7-2,TGTGCCAGCAGCTTAGGAGGTTTCAGGTCGGGGCCACCCTACAATGAGCAGTTCTTC,CASSLGGFRSGPPYNEQFF
TRBD2,TRBJ2-1,few,TRBV7-2,TGTGCCAGCAGCTTAGGGGTAGCGGGAACCCAATCCTACAATGAGCAGTTCTTC,CASSLGVAGTQSYNEQFF
TRBD2,TRBJ2-3,.,TRBV20-1,TGCAGTGCTAGCCTCATGGGGGCGGGGGGTTCAGATACGCAGTATTTT,CSASLMGAGGSDTQYF
.,TRBJ2-7,once,TRBV4-2,TGTGCCAGCTGCCAAGAATCTAATAGGGGCTACGAGCAGTACTTC,CASCQESNRGYEQYF
.,TRBJ2-3,.,TRBV2,TGTGCCAGCATGAGGGACTCGGGCACAGATACGCAGTATTTT,CASMRDSGTDTQYF
.,TRBJ1-2,.,TRBV2,TGTGCCGGAACAGGGATCTATGGCTACACCTTC,CAGTGIYGYTF
.,TRBJ1-2,few,TRBV20-1,TGCAGTGCGGCGGGTTCGACGGTGGGGGTATATCGCTACACCTTC,CSAAGSTVGVYRYTF
.,TRBJ1-2,.,TRBV7-9,TGTGCCAGCAGTCTGGCTGGACGGGATCTTAACTATGGCTACACCTTC,CASSLAGRDLNYGYTF
TRBD1,TRBJ2-1,few,TRBV5-1,TGCGCCAGCAGCACCGGACAGGTACCGAATGAGCAGTTCTTC,CASSTGQVPNEQFF
.,TRBJ2-7,once,TRBV10-3,TGTGCCATCAGTGAGGATGGGGGAAGTTCCTACGAGCAGTACTTC,CAISEDGGSSYEQYF
.,TRBJ1-4,.,TRBV5-1,TGCGCCAGCAGCTTGGATGGGGGCCGTAACGAAAAACTGTTTTTT,CASSLDGGRNEKLFF
.,TRBJ2-3,.,TRBV28,TGTGCCAGCCGGTACCGGGACATCGTAGGGGCAGATACGCAGTATTTT,CASRYRDIVGADTQYF
.,TRBJ1-4,.,TRBV3-1,TGTGCCAGCAGAAATCAAGGGGACCTGTTTTTT,CASRNQGDLFF
TRBD1,TRBJ2-4,.,TRBV9,TGTGCCAGCAGCCTAAGACCCTCCGGGACAGGGGCTGACGAGAAGTACTTC,CASSLRPSGTGADEKYF
TRBD2,TRBJ2-2,.,TRBV7-7,TGTGCTAGCGGGGAAACAGGGATAACCGGGGAGCTGTTTTTT,CASGETGITGELFF
.,TRBJ1-2,.,TRBV5-6,TGTGCCAGCAGCTTGGTACCCAGGGAGACGAACTATGGCTACACCTTC,CASSLVPRETNYGYTF
TRBD1,TRBJ2-5,.,TRBV24-1,TGTGCCACCAGTGTCGCGGGACAGGGAGGGAAAGAGACCCAGTACTTC,CATSVAGQGGKETQYF
TRBD2,TRBJ2-7,few,TRBV20-1,TGCAGTGCTAGAGAGGAGGGGGGGACTAGTGCCCTCTACGAGCAGTACTTC,CSAREEGGTSALYEQYF
TRBD2,TRBJ2-5,.,TRBV28,TGTGCCAGCAGTCGGCCCGGGACTAGCGAGACCCAGTACTTC,CASSRPGTSETQYF
TRBD1,TRBJ2-5,few,TRBV11-2,TGTGCCAGCAGCAGGGGGCCGACCCAGTACTTC,CASSRGPTQYF
.,TRBJ2-3,once,TRBV15,TGTGCCACCAGCAGGGGCCGGGCTACGCAGTATTTT,CATSRGRATQYF
.,TRBJ1-1,.,TRBV5-5,TGTGCCAGCAGCCGCTGGGACTCCATGAACACTGAAGCTTTCTTT,CASSRWDSMNTEAFF